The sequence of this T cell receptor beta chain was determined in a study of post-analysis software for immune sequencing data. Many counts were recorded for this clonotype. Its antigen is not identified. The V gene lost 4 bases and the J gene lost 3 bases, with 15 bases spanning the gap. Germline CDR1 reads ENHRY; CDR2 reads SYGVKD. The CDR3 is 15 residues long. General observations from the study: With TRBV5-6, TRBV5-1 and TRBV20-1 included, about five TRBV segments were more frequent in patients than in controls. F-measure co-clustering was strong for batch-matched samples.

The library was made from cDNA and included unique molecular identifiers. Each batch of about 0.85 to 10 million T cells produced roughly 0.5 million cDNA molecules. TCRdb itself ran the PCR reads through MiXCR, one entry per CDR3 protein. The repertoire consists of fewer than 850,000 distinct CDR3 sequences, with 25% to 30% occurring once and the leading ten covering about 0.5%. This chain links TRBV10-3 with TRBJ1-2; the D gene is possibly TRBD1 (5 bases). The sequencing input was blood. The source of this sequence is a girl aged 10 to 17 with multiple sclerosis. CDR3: CAISGDSRNYYGYTF. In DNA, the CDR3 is TGTGCCATCAGTGGCGACAGCCGCAACTACTATGGCTACACCTTC.